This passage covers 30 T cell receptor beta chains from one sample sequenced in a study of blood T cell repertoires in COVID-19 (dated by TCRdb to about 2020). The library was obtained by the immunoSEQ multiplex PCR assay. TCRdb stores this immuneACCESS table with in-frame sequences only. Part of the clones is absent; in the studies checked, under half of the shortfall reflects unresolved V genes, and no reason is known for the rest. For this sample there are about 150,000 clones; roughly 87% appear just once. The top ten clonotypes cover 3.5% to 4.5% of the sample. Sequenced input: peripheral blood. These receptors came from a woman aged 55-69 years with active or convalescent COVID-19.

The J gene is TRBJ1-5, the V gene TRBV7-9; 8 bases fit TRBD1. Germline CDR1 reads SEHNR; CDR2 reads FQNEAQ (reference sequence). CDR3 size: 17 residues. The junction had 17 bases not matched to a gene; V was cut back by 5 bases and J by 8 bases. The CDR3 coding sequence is TGTGCCAGCAGCCGAGGACAGGGCATGGGGAGTTTAGAGCCCCAGCATTTT. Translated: CASSRGQGMGSLEPQHF.

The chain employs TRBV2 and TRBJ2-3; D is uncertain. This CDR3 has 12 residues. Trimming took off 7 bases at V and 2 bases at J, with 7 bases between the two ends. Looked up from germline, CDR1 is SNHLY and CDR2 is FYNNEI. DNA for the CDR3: TGTGCCAGCAACGGAGACACAGATACGCAGTATTTT. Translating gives CASNGDTDTQYF.

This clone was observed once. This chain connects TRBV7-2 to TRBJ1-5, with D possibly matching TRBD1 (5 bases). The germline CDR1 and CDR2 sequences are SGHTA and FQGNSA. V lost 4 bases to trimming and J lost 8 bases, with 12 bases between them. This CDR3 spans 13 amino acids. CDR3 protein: CASSSDRFKPQHF. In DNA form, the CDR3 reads TGTGCCAGCAGCTCCGACAGATTTAAGCCCCAGCATTTT.

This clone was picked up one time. Here the CDR3 reads CASSLASGQNYGYTF. The DNA of the CDR3 is TGTGCCAGCAGCTTAGCGTCGGGACAGAACTATGGCTACACCTTC. V gene TRBV7-2 combines with J gene TRBJ1-2, with 7 bases fitting TRBD1. The CDR3 contains 15 residues. Trimming took 0 bases from V and 2 from J; bases not matched to a gene: 3. Germline values: CDR1 SGHTA, CDR2 FQGNSA.

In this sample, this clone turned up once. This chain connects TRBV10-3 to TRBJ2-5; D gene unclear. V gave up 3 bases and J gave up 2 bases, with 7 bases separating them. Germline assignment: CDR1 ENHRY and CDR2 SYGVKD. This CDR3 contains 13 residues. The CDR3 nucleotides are TGTGCCATCAGTGACTCCTCGCAAGAGACCCAGTACTTC. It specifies CAISDSSQETQYF.

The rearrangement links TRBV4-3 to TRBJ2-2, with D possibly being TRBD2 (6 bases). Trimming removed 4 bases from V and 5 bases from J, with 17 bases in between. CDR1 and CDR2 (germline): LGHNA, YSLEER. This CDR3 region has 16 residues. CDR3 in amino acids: CASSLLYGGNTGELFF. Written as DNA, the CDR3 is TGCGCCAGCAGCCTCCTGTACGGGGGAAATACCGGGGAGCTGTTTTTT.

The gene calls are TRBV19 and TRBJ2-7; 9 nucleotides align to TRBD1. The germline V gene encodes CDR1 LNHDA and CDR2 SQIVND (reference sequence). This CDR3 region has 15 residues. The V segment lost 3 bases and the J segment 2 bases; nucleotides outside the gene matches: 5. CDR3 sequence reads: CASSMGTGKTYEQYF. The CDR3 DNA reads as TGTGCCAGTAGTATGGGGACAGGGAAGACCTACGAGCAGTACTTC.

Written as DNA, the CDR3 is TGTGCCAGCAGCCCGGGACAGGGGAGCACAGATACGCAGTATTTT. Translation: CASSPGQGSTDTQYF. The chain joins TRBV11-3 to TRBJ2-3; 10 nucleotides agree with TRBD1. Unmatched junction bases numbered 2, after V lost 5 bases and J lost 0 bases. Per germline, CDR1 SGHNT and CDR2 YENEEA. This CDR3 is built from 15 residues.

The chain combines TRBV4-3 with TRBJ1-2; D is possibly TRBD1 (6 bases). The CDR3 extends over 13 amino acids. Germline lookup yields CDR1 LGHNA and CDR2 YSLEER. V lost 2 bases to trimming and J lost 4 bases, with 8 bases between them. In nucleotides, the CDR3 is TGCGCCAGCAGCCAACAGGGGAGCTATGGCTACACCTTC. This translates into CASSQQGSYGYTF.

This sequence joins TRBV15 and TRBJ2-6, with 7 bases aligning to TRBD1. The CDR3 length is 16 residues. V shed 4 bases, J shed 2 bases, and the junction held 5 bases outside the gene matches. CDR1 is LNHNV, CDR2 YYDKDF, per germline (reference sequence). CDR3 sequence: CATSNRGKAGANVLTF. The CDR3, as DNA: TGTGCCACCAGCAACAGGGGAAAGGCTGGGGCCAACGTCCTGACTTTC.

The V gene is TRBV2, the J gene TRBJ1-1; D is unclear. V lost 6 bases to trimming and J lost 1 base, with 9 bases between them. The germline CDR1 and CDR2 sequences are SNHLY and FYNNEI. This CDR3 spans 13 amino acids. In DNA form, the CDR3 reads TGTGCCAGCAGAAGACACCGGAACACTGAAGCTTTCTTT. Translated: CASRRHRNTEAFF.

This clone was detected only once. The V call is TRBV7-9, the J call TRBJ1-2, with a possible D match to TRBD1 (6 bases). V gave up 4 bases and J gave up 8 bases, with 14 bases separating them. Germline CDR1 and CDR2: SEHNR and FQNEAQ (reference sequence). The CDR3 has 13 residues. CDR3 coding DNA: TGTGCCAGCAGCTGGCGACAGGATGAAGGCTACACCTTC. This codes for CASSWRQDEGYTF. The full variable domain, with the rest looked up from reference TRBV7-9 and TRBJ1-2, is DTGVSQNPRHKITKRGQNVTFRCDPISEHNRLYWYRQTLGQGPEFLTYFQNEAQLEKSRLLSDRFSAERPKGSFSTLEIQRTEQGDSAMYLCASSWRQDEGYTFGSGTRLTVV.

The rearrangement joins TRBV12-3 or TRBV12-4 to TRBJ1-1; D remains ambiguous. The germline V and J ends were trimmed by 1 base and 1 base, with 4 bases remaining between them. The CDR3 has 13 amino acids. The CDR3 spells CASSLVRNTEAFF. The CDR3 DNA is TGTGCCAGCAGTTTAGTTCGGAACACTGAAGCTTTCTTT.

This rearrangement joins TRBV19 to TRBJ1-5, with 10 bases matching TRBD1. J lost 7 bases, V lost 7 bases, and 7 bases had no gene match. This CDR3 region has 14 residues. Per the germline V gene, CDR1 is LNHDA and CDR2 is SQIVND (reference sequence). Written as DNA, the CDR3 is TGTGCCAGTAAGGGGGACAGGGGAAAACAGCCCCAGCATTTT. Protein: CASKGDRGKQPQHF.

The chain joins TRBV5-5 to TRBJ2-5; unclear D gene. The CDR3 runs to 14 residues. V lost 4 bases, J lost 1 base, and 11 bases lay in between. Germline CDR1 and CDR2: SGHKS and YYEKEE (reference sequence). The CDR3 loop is CASSPRRVQETQYF. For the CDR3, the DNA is TGTGCCAGCAGCCCCCGCCGGGTCCAAGAGACCCAGTACTTC.

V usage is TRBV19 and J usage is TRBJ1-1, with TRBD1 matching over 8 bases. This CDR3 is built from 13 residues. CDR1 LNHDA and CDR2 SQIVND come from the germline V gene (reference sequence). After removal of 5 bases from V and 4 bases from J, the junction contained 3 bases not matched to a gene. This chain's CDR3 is CASSLQGATEAFF. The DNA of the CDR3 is TGTGCCAGTAGTTTGCAGGGGGCCACTGAAGCTTTCTTT.

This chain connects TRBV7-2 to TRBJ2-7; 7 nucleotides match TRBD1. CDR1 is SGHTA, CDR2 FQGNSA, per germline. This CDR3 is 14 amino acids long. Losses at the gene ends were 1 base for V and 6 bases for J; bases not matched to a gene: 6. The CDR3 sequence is CASSLVGTAREQYF. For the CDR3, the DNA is TGTGCCAGCAGCTTAGTAGGGACAGCCCGCGAGCAGTACTTC. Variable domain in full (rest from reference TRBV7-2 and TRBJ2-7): GAGVSQSPSNKVTEKGKDVELRCDPISGHTALYWYRQSLGQGLEFLIYFQGNSAPDKSGLPSDRFSAERTGGSVSTLTIQRTQQEDSAVYLCASSLVGTAREQYFGPGTRLTVT.

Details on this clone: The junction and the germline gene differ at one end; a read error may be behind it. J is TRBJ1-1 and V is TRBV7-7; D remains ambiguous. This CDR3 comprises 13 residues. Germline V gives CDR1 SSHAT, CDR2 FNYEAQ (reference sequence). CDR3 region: CASSLGQNTEAFF. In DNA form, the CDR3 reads TGTGCTAGCAGCTTAGGGCAGAACACTGAAGCTTTCTTT.

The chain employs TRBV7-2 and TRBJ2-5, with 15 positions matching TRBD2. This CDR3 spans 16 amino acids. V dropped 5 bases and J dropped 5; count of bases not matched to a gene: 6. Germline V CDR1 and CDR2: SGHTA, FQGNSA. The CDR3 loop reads CASSPGTSGGFETQYF. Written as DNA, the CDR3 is TGTGCCAGCAGCCCCGGGACTAGCGGGGGGTTTGAGACCCAGTACTTC.

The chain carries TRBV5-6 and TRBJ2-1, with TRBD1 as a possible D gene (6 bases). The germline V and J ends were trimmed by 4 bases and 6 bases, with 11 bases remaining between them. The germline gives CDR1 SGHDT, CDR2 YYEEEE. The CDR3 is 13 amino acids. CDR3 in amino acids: CASSRDMVNEQFF. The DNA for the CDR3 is TGTGCCAGCAGCCGGGACATGGTCAATGAGCAGTTCTTC.

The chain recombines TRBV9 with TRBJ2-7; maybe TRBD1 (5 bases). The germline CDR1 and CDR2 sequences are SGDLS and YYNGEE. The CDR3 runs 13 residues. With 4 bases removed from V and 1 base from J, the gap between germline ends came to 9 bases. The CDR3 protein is CASSHPGSYEQYF. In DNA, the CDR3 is TGTGCCAGCAGCCATCCAGGGTCCTACGAGCAGTACTTC.

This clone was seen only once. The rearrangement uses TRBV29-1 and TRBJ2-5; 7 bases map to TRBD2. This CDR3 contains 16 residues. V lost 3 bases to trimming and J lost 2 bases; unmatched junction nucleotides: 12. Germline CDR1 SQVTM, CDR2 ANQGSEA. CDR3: CSVEGGTGQGQETQYF. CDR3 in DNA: TGCAGCGTTGAGGGGGGGACCGGTCAAGGACAAGAGACCCAGTACTTC.

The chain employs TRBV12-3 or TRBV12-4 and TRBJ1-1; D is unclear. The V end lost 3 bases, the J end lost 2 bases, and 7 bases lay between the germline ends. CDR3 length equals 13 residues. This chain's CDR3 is CASSFSRNTEAFF. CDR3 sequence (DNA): TGTGCCAGCAGTTTTAGCAGAAACACTGAAGCTTTCTTT.

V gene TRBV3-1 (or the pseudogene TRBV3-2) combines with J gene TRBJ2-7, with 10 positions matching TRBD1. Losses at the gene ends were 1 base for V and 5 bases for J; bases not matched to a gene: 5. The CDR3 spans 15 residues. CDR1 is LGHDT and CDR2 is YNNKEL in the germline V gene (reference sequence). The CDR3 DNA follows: TGTGCCAGCAGCCAAGGACAGGGGGCGTTTAACGAGCAGTACTTC. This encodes CASSQGQGAFNEQYF.

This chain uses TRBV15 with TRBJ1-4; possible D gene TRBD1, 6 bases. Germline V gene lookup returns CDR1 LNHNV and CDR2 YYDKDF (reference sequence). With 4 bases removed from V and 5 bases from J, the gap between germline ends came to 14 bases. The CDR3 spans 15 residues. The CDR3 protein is CATSNRGTGNEKLFF. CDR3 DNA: TGTGCCACCAGCAACCGGGGAACAGGGAATGAAAAACTGTTTTTT.

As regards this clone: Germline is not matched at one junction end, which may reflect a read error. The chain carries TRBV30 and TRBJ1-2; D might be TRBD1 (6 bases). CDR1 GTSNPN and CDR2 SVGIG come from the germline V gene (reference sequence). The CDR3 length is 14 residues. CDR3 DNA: TGTGCCTGGAGTGTGACAGGAGTTGACTATGGTTACACCTTC. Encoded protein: CAWSVTGVDYGYTF.

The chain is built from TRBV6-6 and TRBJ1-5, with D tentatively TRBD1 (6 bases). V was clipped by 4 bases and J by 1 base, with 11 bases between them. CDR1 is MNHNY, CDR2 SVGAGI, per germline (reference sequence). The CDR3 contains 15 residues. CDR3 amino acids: CASSSRTASNQPQHF. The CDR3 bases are TGTGCCAGCAGTTCGCGGACAGCAAGCAATCAGCCCCAGCATTTT.

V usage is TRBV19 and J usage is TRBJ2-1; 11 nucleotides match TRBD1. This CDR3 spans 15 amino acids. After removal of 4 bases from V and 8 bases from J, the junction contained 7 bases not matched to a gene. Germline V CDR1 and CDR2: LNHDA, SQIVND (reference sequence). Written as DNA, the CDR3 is TGTGCCAGTAGTAATGGGGACAGGGGGAAGTATGAGCAGTTCTTC. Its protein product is CASSNGDRGKYEQFF.

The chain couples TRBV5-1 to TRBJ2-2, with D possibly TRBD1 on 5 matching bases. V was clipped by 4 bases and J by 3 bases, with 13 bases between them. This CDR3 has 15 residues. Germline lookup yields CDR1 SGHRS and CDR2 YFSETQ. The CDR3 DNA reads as TGCGCCAGCAGCCCCAATGGACATCACACCGGGGAGCTGTTTTTT. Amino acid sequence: CASSPNGHHTGELFF.

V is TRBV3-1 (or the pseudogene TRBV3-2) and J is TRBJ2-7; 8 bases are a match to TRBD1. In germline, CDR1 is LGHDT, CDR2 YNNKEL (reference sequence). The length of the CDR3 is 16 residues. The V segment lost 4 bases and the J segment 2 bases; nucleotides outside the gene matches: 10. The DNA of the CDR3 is TGTGCCAGCAGCCCCCGAGGGACAGGTGTGACCTACGAGCAGTACTTC. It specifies CASSPRGTGVTYEQYF.